A selection of T cell receptor beta chains follows, all from one sample in a study of T cells in Graves' hyperthyroidism and ophthalmopathy. TCRdb passed the multiplex PCR reads through MiXCR, listing each CDR3 protein once. The sample lists hundreds of thousands of distinct CDR3 sequences, just under 45% occurring once. The material sequenced was peripheral blood or thyroid tissue (not recorded which). The receptors stem from an adult man with Graves' disease, either hyperthyroidism or ophthalmopathy (not recorded which). CDR3s include the opening cysteine and the closing phenylalanine or tryptophan. Each record gives: D gene, V gene, J gene, CDR3 protein. D genes are given only for firm matches.

d_gene: NA; v_gene: TRBV29-1; j_gene: TRBJ2-7; CDR3aa: CSSGRTSSYEQYF
d_gene: NA; v_gene: TRBV7-6; j_gene: TRBJ1-4; CDR3aa: CASSQEEVGTNEKLFF
d_gene: NA; v_gene: TRBV7-9; j_gene: TRBJ2-5; CDR3aa: CASTSLGETQYF
d_gene: TRBD1; v_gene: TRBV20-1; j_gene: TRBJ1-1; CDR3aa: CSALGQGANTEAFF
d_gene: TRBD2; v_gene: TRBV6-9; j_gene: NA; CDR3aa: CASSYRGGDTQYF
d_gene: NA; v_gene: TRBV20-1; j_gene: TRBJ2-7; CDR3aa: CSAIRAGPSYEQYF
d_gene: TRBD1; v_gene: TRBV27; j_gene: TRBJ1-6; CDR3aa: CASSLNRGGSPLHF
d_gene: NA; v_gene: TRBV2; j_gene: TRBJ1-3; CDR3aa: CASSEDGNTIYF
d_gene: TRBD2; v_gene: TRBV6-6; j_gene: TRBJ2-2; CDR3aa: CASSRAGLANTGELFF
d_gene: NA; v_gene: TRBV24-1; j_gene: TRBJ1-4; CDR3aa: CATSDPRVEKLFF
d_gene: TRBD1; v_gene: TRBV2; j_gene: TRBJ1-3; CDR3aa: CASSDGTAGNTIYF
d_gene: NA; v_gene: TRBV4-1; j_gene: TRBJ1-2; CDR3aa: CASSQAEFYGYTF
d_gene: NA; v_gene: TRBV7-2; j_gene: TRBJ1-2; CDR3aa: CASSLALSRDYGYTF
d_gene: NA; v_gene: TRBV7-2; j_gene: TRBJ1-1; CDR3aa: CASSLRTAEAFF
d_gene: NA; v_gene: TRBV7-8; j_gene: TRBJ1-4; CDR3aa: CASSLDPVTNEKLFF
d_gene: NA; v_gene: TRBV13; j_gene: TRBJ1-2; CDR3aa: CASSDATGRLNYGYTF
d_gene: NA; v_gene: TRBV7-9; j_gene: TRBJ2-7; CDR3aa: CASSLRGTYEQYF
d_gene: TRBD1; v_gene: TRBV20-1; j_gene: TRBJ2-7; CDR3aa: CSARDRGQANFYEQYF
d_gene: NA; v_gene: TRBV10-3; j_gene: TRBJ2-5; CDR3aa: CAISGGGQSSARTQETQYF
d_gene: NA; v_gene: TRBV12-3/TRBV12-4; j_gene: TRBJ2-7; CDR3aa: CASKHSGGEQYF
d_gene: NA; v_gene: TRBV2; j_gene: TRBJ2-7; CDR3aa: CASSDYGHKRF
d_gene: TRBD1; v_gene: TRBV6-5; j_gene: TRBJ1-6; CDR3aa: CASSPEQGASSPLHF
d_gene: NA; v_gene: TRBV9; j_gene: TRBJ2-2; CDR3aa: CASSVVSGELFF
d_gene: NA; v_gene: TRBV25-1; j_gene: TRBJ1-1; CDR3aa: CASSEFGGGPEAFF
d_gene: TRBD1; v_gene: TRBV2; j_gene: TRBJ2-6; CDR3aa: CASSEAGGTSAF
d_gene: NA; v_gene: TRBV7-3; j_gene: TRBJ2-6; CDR3aa: CASSQGGGTEAF
d_gene: TRBD1; v_gene: TRBV11-2; j_gene: TRBJ1-1; CDR3aa: CASSSGQGSNTEAFF
d_gene: TRBD2; v_gene: TRBV2; j_gene: TRBJ2-7; CDR3aa: CASSFGGYRGEQYF
d_gene: TRBD1; v_gene: TRBV12-3/TRBV12-4; j_gene: TRBJ2-7; CDR3aa: CASSPRTGYYEQYF
d_gene: NA; v_gene: TRBV5-1; j_gene: TRBJ1-1; CDR3aa: CASRMTHLTDPNPEAFF
d_gene: TRBD1; v_gene: TRBV11-1; j_gene: TRBJ1-2; CDR3aa: CASSSQGGQGYTF
d_gene: NA; v_gene: TRBV25-1; j_gene: TRBJ2-1; CDR3aa: CASSEPYSDEQFF
d_gene: TRBD1; v_gene: TRBV25-1; j_gene: TRBJ1-6; CDR3aa: CASSDPGQGASPLHF
d_gene: NA; v_gene: TRBV20-1; j_gene: TRBJ1-4; CDR3aa: CSAIRLLGGEKLFF